The rows below give T cell receptor beta chains drawn from one sample of a study of CD8 T cells in Susac syndrome. One entry per CDR3 protein results from TCRdb running MiXCR on the immunoSEQ multiplex PCR reads. This table holds 200,000 to 250,000 distinct CDR3 sequences, 95% found once. Sequencing was done on a sample of CD4+ T cells from PBMCs. These TCRs come from a human donor with multiple sclerosis. Both conserved end residues are part of each CDR3. D genes are given only for firm matches. Expanded clones get a size class; other rows say once, few or many, or leave the size out.

clone_size,d_call,j_call,v_call,cdr3_nt,cdr3_aa
-,-,TRBJ1-1,TRBV29-1,TGCAGCGTTGCGTCCTCAGGGAGCACTGAAGCTTTCTTT,CSVASSGSTEAFF
-,TRBD1,TRBJ1-2,TRBV10-3,TGTGCCATCAGTTCGTCTCCGGGACAGTTAGGCTATGGCTACACCTTC,CAISSSPGQLGYGYTF
-,TRBD2,TRBJ2-7,TRBV11-2,TGTGCCAGCAGCTCGAGCGGGAGAGTCTACGAGCAGTACTTC,CASSSSGRVYEQYF
-,-,TRBJ1-4,TRBV12-3/TRBV12-4,TGTGCCAGCAGGACGCAAGGGCGTCGTGAAAAACTGTTTTTT,CASRTQGRREKLFF
-,TRBD2,TRBJ2-7,TRBV20-1,TGCAGTGTAACAATACCGGGACTAGCGGGGTTCGAGCAGTACTTC,CSVTIPGLAGFEQYF
once,-,TRBJ2-7,TRBV6-6,TGTGCCAGCGACTCTGGCGTGTCCTACGAGCAGTACTTC,CASDSGVSYEQYF
-,TRBD2,TRBJ2-7,TRBV20-1,TGCAGTGCTAGAGATGTAACTAGCGGGACCTCCTACGAGCAGTACTTC,CSARDVTSGTSYEQYF
-,TRBD2,TRBJ2-1,TRBV18,TGTGCCAGCTCACCTACCGGGACTAGCATCCATGAGCAGTTCTTC,CASSPTGTSIHEQFF
-,-,TRBJ1-1,TRBV3-1,TGTGCCAGCAGCCTTACACGTTTCACTGAAGCTTTCTTT,CASSLTRFTEAFF
-,-,TRBJ2-4,TRBV7-9,TGTGCCAGCAGCTTATGGGCCGGGGCCCCACAGACAAACATTCAGTACTTC,CASSLWAGAPQTNIQYF
few,-,TRBJ2-3,TRBV20-1,TGCAGTGCTAGACTCAGCACAGATACGCAGTATTTT,CSARLSTDTQYF
-,TRBD1,TRBJ1-1,TRBV10-3,TGTGCCATCAGTGGGACAGGGGAAGGCACTGAAGCTTTCTTT,CAISGTGEGTEAFF
-,TRBD2,TRBJ2-7,TRBV9,TGTGCCAGCAGCGTTGGAGCGGGAAACTCCTACGAGCAGTACTTC,CASSVGAGNSYEQYF
-,-,TRBJ2-7,TRBV4-1,TGCGCCAGCAGCCAAGAGGGTAGGAGCCCGCGCGAGCAGTACTTC,CASSQEGRSPREQYF
-,TRBD1,TRBJ1-2,TRBV5-1,TGCGCCAGCAGCCTTCAGACAGGGGTAAATGGCTACACCTTC,CASSLQTGVNGYTF
-,-,TRBJ2-7,TRBV20-1,TGCAGTGCTATAGCAGGCCTCTACGAGCAGTACTTC,CSAIAGLYEQYF
-,-,TRBJ1-2,TRBV24-1,TGTGCCACCCCGGAGTCTCAAACGCTCCACTATGGCTACACCTTC,CATPESQTLHYGYTF
-,TRBD1,TRBJ2-7,TRBV30,TGTGCCTGGAGGGGGACAGGGAGAGAATACGAGCAGTACTTC,CAWRGTGREYEQYF
-,-,TRBJ2-1,TRBV30,TGTGCCTGGAGTGACGGTGCCTACAATGAGCAGTTCTTC,CAWSDGAYNEQFF
-,TRBD2,TRBJ2-1,TRBV11-2,TGTGCCAGCAGCCGGACTAGCGGGGTTCCCAATGAGCAGTTCTTC,CASSRTSGVPNEQFF
-,-,TRBJ1-1,TRBV30,TGTGCCTGGAAGAATCTAGGACGCGGGTCGGCTTTCTTT,CAWKNLGRGSAFF
-,-,TRBJ2-7,TRBV29-1,TGCAGCGTTGAAGGGACAGTGGAAGGGGGGAGGCAGTACTTC,CSVEGTVEGGRQYF
-,-,TRBJ2-1,TRBV29-1,TGCAGCGTCCCCACCGGACTCTACAATGAGCAGTTCTTC,CSVPTGLYNEQFF
-,-,TRBJ2-3,TRBV10-2,TGCGCCAGCAGAGTAGCACCAGGGCGGATAGATACGCAGTATTTT,CASRVAPGRIDTQYF
-,-,TRBJ2-5,TRBV20-1,TGCAGTGCTCCCCGACTAGACCTCCAAGAGACCCAGTACTTC,CSAPRLDLQETQYF
-,TRBD1,TRBJ1-1,TRBV7-6,TGTGCCAGCAGCTTAACTCGGGACAGGCGATCAGAAGCTTTCTTT,CASSLTRDRRSEAFF
-,TRBD1,TRBJ1-4,TRBV9,TGTGCCAGCAGCGAAGGGGGCCTTAATGAAAAACTGTTTTTT,CASSEGGLNEKLFF
-,-,TRBJ1-1,TRBV29-1,TGCAGCGTTGTGTTCCAGAACACTGAAGCTTTCTTT,CSVVFQNTEAFF
-,-,TRBJ2-5,TRBV5-1,TGCGCCAGCAGCTTGGTCGGGGTTGGAGAGACCCAGTACTTC,CASSLVGVGETQYF
-,TRBD2,TRBJ2-2,TRBV20-1,TGCAGTGCACTTAGCGGGAGGGCCAACGGGGAGCTGTTTTTT,CSALSGRANGELFF
-,-,TRBJ1-6,TRBV2,TGTGCCAGCAGTACCGGTAGGGGATTGCTGAATTCACCCCTCCACTTT,CASSTGRGLLNSPLHF
-,-,TRBJ2-5,TRBV20-1,TGCAGTGCTAGAGATCTCCGGGGGGCCAGTGAGACCCAGTACTTC,CSARDLRGASETQYF
-,TRBD2,TRBJ2-7,TRBV19,TGTGCCAGTAGCGGGAGGAGCGGACAGTACTTC,CASSGRSGQYF
-,-,TRBJ2-3,TRBV28,TGTGCCAGCAGCCCCCCTGACAGTAAAAATACGCAGTATTTT,CASSPPDSKNTQYF
-,-,TRBJ1-5,TRBV28,TGTGCCAGCAGCACCCCGGGCAGGGGCAATCAGCCCCAGCATTTT,CASSTPGRGNQPQHF
-,-,TRBJ1-2,TRBV20-1,TGCAGTGCCACCGCAAGGGAGGTAATCTATGGCTACACCTTC,CSATAREVIYGYTF
once,TRBD2,TRBJ2-1,TRBV3-1,TGTGCCAGCAGCCAACTTGTAGCGGGGGAGCAGTTCTTC,CASSQLVAGEQFF
-,-,TRBJ2-5,TRBV3-1,TGTGCCAGCAGCCACCTAGAGACCCAGTACTTC,CASSHLETQYF
-,-,TRBJ2-1,TRBV30,TGTGCCTGGAGGGACCCGGGACTTGGAGGGAATGAGCAGTTCTTC,CAWRDPGLGGNEQFF
-,TRBD1,TRBJ1-2,TRBV7-2,TGTGCCAGCAGCACGAAACAGGGGGCGGTCTATGGCTACACCTTC,CASSTKQGAVYGYTF
-,-,TRBJ1-5,TRBV30,TGTGCCTGGAGCCATTCGGGACGGAGAGATCAGCCCCAGCATTTT,CAWSHSGRRDQPQHF
-,-,TRBJ2-5,TRBV15,TGTGCCACCAGCATGCAACGTAGGTACCAAGAGACCCAGTACTTC,CATSMQRRYQETQYF
-,TRBD1,TRBJ1-1,TRBV2,TGTGCCAGCATACGACAGGGAGGGAGCACTGAAGCTTTCTTT,CASIRQGGSTEAFF
-,TRBD1,TRBJ1-2,TRBV29-1,TGCAGCGGACAGGGATCTAACTATGGCTACACCTTC,CSGQGSNYGYTF
-,-,TRBJ2-7,TRBV29-1,TGCAGCGTTGTGGCGGGATGGGGGGTTCATCAGGGCGAGCAGTACTTC,CSVVAGWGVHQGEQYF
-,-,TRBJ2-4,TRBV5-1,TGCGCCAGCAGCTTGAGAGGGTTAGCCAAAAACATTCAGTACTTC,CASSLRGLAKNIQYF
-,-,TRBJ2-1,TRBV2,TGTGCCAGCAGTGTGGAGGCGGCGAAATACGGCTATGAGCAGTTCTTC,CASSVEAAKYGYEQFF
-,-,TRBJ2-7,TRBV20-1,TGCAGTGCTAAGACAGCTTCCTACGAGCAGTACTTC,CSAKTASYEQYF
-,TRBD2,TRBJ2-5,TRBV20-1,TGCAGTGCTGACGGACTAGCGGGCGGTGGCGGGACCCAGTACTTC,CSADGLAGGGGTQYF
-,-,TRBJ1-2,TRBV2,TGTGCCAGCACTCCTATTTATGGCTACACCTTC,CASTPIYGYTF
-,TRBD1,TRBJ1-2,TRBV11-2,TGTGCCAGCAGCTCCTACCTCGACAGGGGCTATGGCTACACCTTC,CASSSYLDRGYGYTF
-,TRBD2,TRBJ2-7,TRBV27,TGTGCCAGCAGACTGGCTGCGGGAGGGTCCTACGAGCAGTACTTC,CASRLAAGGSYEQYF
-,-,TRBJ2-3,TRBV3-1,TGTGCCAGCAGCTCACAGCGGGTAGCAGATACGCAGTATTTT,CASSSQRVADTQYF
-,-,TRBJ2-3,TRBV12-3/TRBV12-4,TGTGCCAGCAGTCCCCGACGGTACACAGATACGCAGTATTTT,CASSPRRYTDTQYF
-,-,TRBJ2-7,TRBV9,TGTGCCAGCAGCGTGCAGGGCAACTCCTACGAGCAGTACTTC,CASSVQGNSYEQYF
-,-,TRBJ1-6,TRBV6-1,TGTGCCAGCAGTGCAAGCGTTAGTTCACCCCTCCACTTT,CASSASVSSPLHF
-,-,TRBJ1-1,TRBV29-1,TGCAGCGTTGAGCCTCCGGGAGCTTTCTTT,CSVEPPGAFF
-,-,TRBJ2-1,TRBV30,TGTGCCTGGGGGCTCCGACTCCTCTACAATGAGCAGTTCTTC,CAWGLRLLYNEQFF
-,-,TRBJ2-3,TRBV5-1,TGCGCCAGCAGCTTGGCCGGACAGAGCACAGATACGCAGTATTTT,CASSLAGQSTDTQYF
-,TRBD1,TRBJ1-5,TRBV20-1,TGCAGTGCTAGAGGCCGGGACAGGGGAAAGAATCAGCCCCAGCATTTT,CSARGRDRGKNQPQHF